These 22 T cell receptor beta chains originate from one sample sequenced in a study of cytomegalovirus exposure and HLA in healthy donors. Clones were sequenced by immunoSEQ multiplex PCR, and TCRdb holds only the in-frame ones, with some missing. Found here are almost 65,000 clones, around 88% of them singletons; the top ten hold 1.7%. Sequencing used PBMCs. These receptors all come from a young woman in good health and CMV-seronegative.

The CDR3 sequence: CASSLTSGIYEQYF. The CDR3 DNA sequence: TGTGCCAGCAGCTTAACTAGCGGGATCTACGAGCAGTACTTC. This chain links TRBV7-9 with TRBJ2-7, with 10 nucleotides matching TRBD2. The junction had 1 base not matched to a gene; V was cut back by 2 bases and J by 3 bases. The CDR3 is made up of 14 amino acids. CDR1 is SEHNR and CDR2 is FQNEAQ in the germline V gene (reference sequence). The full variable domain, in which reference TRBV7-9 and TRBJ2-7 provide the parts outside the CDR3, is DTGVSQNPRHKITKRGQNVTFRCDPISEHNRLYWYRQTLGQGPEFLTYFQNEAQLEKSRLLSDRFSAERPKGSFSTLEIQRTEQGDSAMYLCASSLTSGIYEQYFGPGTRLTVT.

The chain recombines TRBV9 with TRBJ2-5; 9 nucleotides align to TRBD1. After removal of 3 bases from V and 4 bases from J, the junction contained 10 bases not matched to a gene. CDR1 is SGDLS and CDR2 is YYNGEE in the germline V gene. There are 16 residues in the CDR3. The DNA for the CDR3 is TGTGCCAGCAGCGCACGACAGGGGGGTTCGGGAGAGACCCAGTACTTC. As protein: CASSARQGGSGETQYF. The whole variable domain, filled in from reference TRBV9 and TRBJ2-5, reads DSGVTQTPKHLITATGQRVTLRCSPRSGDLSVYWYQQSLDQGLQFLIQYYNGEERAKGNILERFSAQQFPDLHSELNLSSLELGDSALYFCASSARQGGSGETQYFGPGTRLLVL.

Written as DNA, the CDR3 is TGTGCCAGCAGTGGTGCCGGGACAGGGTCCTACGAGCAGTACTTC. Translation gives CASSGAGTGSYEQYF. This sequence joins TRBV28 and TRBJ2-7; 9 bases match TRBD1. Germline loops: CDR1 MDHEN, CDR2 SYDVKM. The CDR3 spans 15 residues. After removal of 5 bases from V and 1 base from J, the junction contained 6 bases not matched to a gene.

J is TRBJ2-5 and V is TRBV7-3; 9 bases align to TRBD2. CDR1 is SGHTA and CDR2 is FQGTGA in the germline V gene. The J segment lost 1 base and the V segment lost 4 bases, leaving 4 bases of the junction unmatched. This CDR3 has 15 residues. The CDR3 bases are TGTGCCAGCAGCTCGGGGACTAGCTTCCAAGAGACCCAGTACTTC. Amino acid sequence: CASSSGTSFQETQYF.

CDR3 coding DNA: TGTGCCAGCAGTGACGGCAATCAGCCCCAGCATTTT. The encoded protein is CASSDGNQPQHF. The rearrangement joins TRBV6-1 to TRBJ1-5; D is unclear. Germline loops: CDR1 MNHNS, CDR2 SASEGT. CDR3 length: 12 residues. Trimming left V 3 bases short and J 2 bases short, with 2 bases between.

J is TRBJ2-7 and V is TRBV27, with a weak D call TRBD1 (6 bases). The germline gives CDR1 MNHEY, CDR2 SMNVEV (reference sequence). Trimming left V 8 bases short and J 0 bases short, with 11 bases between. The CDR3 is 13 residues long. The CDR3 nucleotides read TGTGCCAGCGCCCGGGACATCTCCTACGAGCAGTACTTC. Amino acid sequence: CASARDISYEQYF.

The V call is TRBV5-4, the J call TRBJ2-5, with 8 bases identical to TRBD2. CDR1 SGHNT and CDR2 YYREEE come from the germline V gene (reference sequence). V trimming: 0 bases; J trimming: 1 base; junction bases outside the gene matches: 2. This CDR3 comprises 15 residues. The CDR3 bases are TGTGCCAGCAGCTTGGGGCTAGCGGGCCAAGAGACCCAGTACTTC. Translated: CASSLGLAGQETQYF.

The chain recombines TRBV4-1 with TRBJ2-2; D possibly corresponds to TRBD2 (6 bases). V lost 0 bases and J 5 bases, leaving 10 bases between the germline ends. Germline-derived CDR1 and CDR2 are MGHRA and YSYEKL. This CDR3 comprises 15 residues. CDR3 region: CASSQELALTGELFF. The CDR3 nucleotides are TGCGCCAGCAGCCAAGAGCTAGCGCTTACCGGGGAGCTGTTTTTT.

The rearrangement uses TRBV9 and TRBJ2-3, with 10 nucleotides matching TRBD2. The V gene end was trimmed by 4 bases and the J gene end by 1 base; junction bases not matched to a gene: 6. Germline CDR1 reads SGDLS; CDR2 reads YYNGEE. There are 16 residues in the CDR3. The CDR3 region has the DNA TGTGCCAGCAGCCCGCGTCTAGCGGGGGGCACAGATACGCAGTATTTT. Residues: CASSPRLAGGTDTQYF.

The V call is TRBV28, the J call TRBJ2-1; 12 bases are shared with TRBD2. The CDR3 spans 17 residues. From germline, CDR1 is MDHEN and CDR2 SYDVKM. V lost 0 bases and J lost 1; bases outside the gene matches: 1. The chain's CDR3 is CASSLWTSGSSYNEQFF. CDR3 DNA: TGTGCCAGCAGTTTATGGACTAGCGGGAGTTCCTACAATGAGCAGTTCTTC.

The chain uses TRBV4-2 and TRBJ2-1, with D possibly being TRBD1 (5 bases). Trimming took 1 base from V and 9 from J, leaving 10 bases between them. The CDR3 contains 13 residues. Germline V gives CDR1 LGHNA, CDR2 YNFKEQ. CDR3 in amino acids: CASSQVGAPEQFF. The CDR3 DNA reads as TGTGCCAGCAGCCAAGTTGGGGCCCCTGAGCAGTTCTTC.

The rearrangement joins TRBV7-3 to TRBJ2-2, with D possibly TRBD1 on 6 matching bases. CDR1 is SGHTA and CDR2 is FQGTGA in the germline V gene. The CDR3 length is 14 residues. The germline V and J ends were trimmed by 5 bases and 8 bases, with 15 bases remaining between them. The CDR3 reads CASSPGTRGGELFF. The CDR3 nucleotides are TGTGCCAGCAGCCCCGGGACACGTGGAGGGGAGCTGTTTTTT.

This sequence joins TRBV7-2 and TRBJ2-7, with 11 bases fitting TRBD1. Germline trimming cut 1 base from V and 7 bases from J; bases unmatched to any gene: 3. The CDR3 sequence is 14 residues long. Germline CDR1 is SGHTA and CDR2 is FQGNSA. CDR3: CASSLEDRGLEQYF. DNA of the CDR3: TGTGCCAGCAGCTTAGAGGACAGGGGGCTGGAGCAGTACTTC.

Note on this clone: The sample has other DNA sequences that encode this CDR3 too. The J gene is TRBJ2-7, the V gene TRBV20-1, with TRBD2 as a possible D gene (5 bases). V lost 5 bases to trimming and J lost 3 bases, with 8 bases between them. Germline V gene lookup returns CDR1 DFQATT and CDR2 SNEGSKA (reference sequence). The CDR3 totals 11 residues. The CDR3 DNA sequence: TGCAGTGCTGCCGACTACTACGAGCAGTACTTC. As protein: CSAADYYEQYF.

The chain is built from TRBV5-6 and TRBJ2-7, with D possibly being TRBD2 (6 bases). CDR3 length: 17 residues. V lost 0 bases, J lost 2 bases, and 18 bases lay in between. Germline CDR1 and CDR2: SGHDT and YYEEEE. CDR3: CASSLGHSGLGTYEQYF. The CDR3 DNA follows: TGTGCCAGCAGCTTGGGACACTCGGGACTGGGAACCTACGAGCAGTACTTC.

This clone came up once. V and J are TRBV28 and TRBJ2-3; D is possibly TRBD1 (5 bases). The CDR3 sequence is 14 residues long. The V end was cut by 3 bases, the J end by 0 bases, with 7 bases between. CDR1 is MDHEN and CDR2 is SYDVKM in the germline V gene. CDR3 coding DNA: TGTGCCAGCAGTTTTCGGACAAGCACAGATACGCAGTATTTT. This codes for CASSFRTSTDTQYF. Combining the CDR3 with reference TRBV28 and TRBJ2-3 gives the whole variable domain DVKVTQSSRYLVKRTGEKVFLECVQDMDHENMFWYRQDPGLGLRLIYFSYDVKMKEKGDIPEGYSVSREKKERFSLILESASTNQTSMYLCASSFRTSTDTQYFGPGTRLTVL.

The chain links TRBV7-2 to TRBJ2-2; 10 nucleotides agree with TRBD1. The germline V gene has CDR1 SGHTA and CDR2 FQGNSA. The CDR3 has 15 amino acids. Trimming took 5 bases from V and 6 from J; bases not matched to a gene: 6. The DNA of the CDR3 is TGTGCCAGCAGCCCCACCGGGACAGGGGCCGGGGAGCTGTTTTTT. Translated, it gives CASSPTGTGAGELFF.

This rearrangement joins TRBV29-1 to TRBJ2-1; 10 bases match TRBD2. J lost 2 bases, V lost 7 bases, and 5 bases had no gene match. Germline V lookup: CDR1 SQVTM, CDR2 ANQGSEA. This CDR3 contains 14 residues. The CDR3 sequence: CSGRLAGTYNEQFF. CDR3 nucleotides: TGCAGCGGCAGACTAGCGGGTACCTACAATGAGCAGTTCTTC.

The chain is built from TRBV2 and TRBJ2-5; D perhaps matches TRBD2 (5 bases). The CDR3 loop spans 11 amino acids. Germline V gene data show CDR1 as SNHLY and CDR2 as FYNNEI. V lost 5 bases and J 7 bases, leaving 8 bases between the germline ends. This CDR3 is CASSPEGTQYF. The CDR3 DNA is TGTGCCAGCAGTCCAGAGGGGACCCAGTACTTC.

The chain combines TRBV5-1 with TRBJ2-3; TRBD1 is a possible D gene (6 bases). The germline V and J ends were trimmed by 4 bases and 0 bases, with 18 bases remaining between them. Germline CDR1 reads SGHRS; CDR2 reads YFSETQ. This CDR3 spans 17 amino acids. CDR3 DNA: TGCGCCAGCAGCACAGGCACAGGGCACCCTAGCACAGATACGCAGTATTTT. Translated: CASSTGTGHPSTDTQYF.

CDR3 protein: CASSSEQGLYTEAFF. CDR3 bases: TGTGCCAGCAGTTCAGAACAGGGGCTGTACACTGAAGCTTTCTTT. The chain recombines TRBV28 with TRBJ1-1, with 7 bases aligning to TRBD1. The CDR3 extends over 15 amino acids. Germline CDR1 MDHEN, CDR2 SYDVKM. Trimming cost V 4 bases and J 3 bases; bases outside gene matches: 8.

The chain joins TRBV9 to TRBJ1-2; 7 bases are a match to TRBD1. The junction had 13 bases not matched to a gene; V was cut back by 4 bases and J by 13 bases. The CDR3 consists of 13 residues. Germline-derived CDR1 and CDR2 are SGDLS and YYNGEE. CDR3 nucleotide sequence: TGTGCCAGCAGCCTCGACCGACAGGGCGCATTCACCTTC. This gives the protein CASSLDRQGAFTF.